This T cell receptor (beta chain) was sequenced for a study of CD8+ T cells in alopecia areata. Study outcomes and limitations: The study found TCR sharing across patients less clear than in mice, possibly for HLA reasons.

Remarks on this clone: Its specificity is not known.

As the sequencing template, cDNA was produced by extracting RNA and reverse transcribing it. The protocol was immunoSEQ multiplex PCR, while the TCRdb copy is restricted to in-frame clones and leaves out a portion. The table has 20,000 to 30,000 clones, around 50% seen once. The CDR3 totals 12 residues. V gave up 7 bases and J gave up 4 bases, with 10 bases separating them. The germline CDR1 and CDR2 sequences are LNHDA and SQIVND (reference sequence). Isolation of CD4+ and CD8+ T cells from PBMCs was achieved by sorting. The rearrangement uses TRBV19 and TRBJ1-1, with TRBD1 as a possible D gene (5 bases). This receptor was identified in a human donor with alopecia areata. Sequencing input: NKG2D-high CD8+ T cells sorted from blood. The CDR3 nucleotides read TGTGCCAGTATATTTGGGGGCACTGAAGCTTTCTTT. This gives the protein CASIFGGTEAFF.